The 2 T cell receptor beta chains below come from one sample, sequenced in a study of blood T cell repertoires in COVID-19 (dated by TCRdb to 2020 to 2021). Library preparation employed the immunoSEQ multiplex PCR assay. As stored in TCRdb, this immuneACCESS dataset retains in-frame rearrangements with V and J assigned. A fraction of the clones does not appear; measured against another copy, unresolved V genes explain less than half of the discrepancy, and the remainder lacks a known reason. Here the sample has under 300,000 clones; about 90% occur a single time. Roughly 0.8% of the sample is held by the ten biggest clonotypes. Material: peripheral blood. These receptors were obtained from a man younger than 45 with COVID-19, enrolled during active disease.

This sequence joins TRBV12-3 or TRBV12-4 and TRBJ2-7, with a tentative D call TRBD1 (5 bases). The CDR3 extends over 13 amino acids. Deletions cut 7 bases from V and 6 bases from J, with 16 bases between. The CDR3 coding sequence is TGTGCCAGCACTCTGACAGAGTCTGGCGAGCAGTACTTC. It specifies CASTLTESGEQYF.

The rearrangement joins TRBV18 to TRBJ2-7; the D gene is possibly TRBD2 (6 bases). The V gene's germline CDR1 is KGHSH and CDR2 LQKENI. CDR3 length: 21 amino acids. V gave up 0 bases and J gave up 4 bases, with 31 bases separating them. The CDR3 spells CASSPPASRGSLYLGPYEQYF. As DNA, the CDR3 is TGTGCCAGCTCACCACCTGCGTCCCGGGGGAGTCTTTATCTGGGACCTTACGAGCAGTACTTC. Looking up the rest from reference TRBV18 and TRBJ2-7 gives the full variable domain: NAGVMQNPRHLVRRRGQEARLRCSPMKGHSHVYWYRQLPEEGLKFMVYLQKENIIDESGMPKERFSAEFPKEGPSILRIQQVVRGDSAAYFCASSPPASRGSLYLGPYEQYFGPGTRLTVT.